The rows below give T cell receptor beta chains drawn from one sample of a study of T cell responses to AZD1222 COVID-19 vaccine. Using immunoSEQ multiplex PCR, the repertoire was profiled, and TCRdb retains in-frame clones only, with some absent. The sample records approximately 170,000 clones, almost 90% being singletons. The sample was peripheral blood, taken 28 days after the second AZD1222 dose. Receptors were obtained from an adult who received the AZD1222 COVID-19 vaccine. CDR3s include the opening cysteine and the closing phenylalanine or tryptophan. D genes are given only for firm matches. Not every row has a clone size; where given, it reads once, few, many or a size class.

J: TRBJ2-1
D: TRBD2
V: TRBV6-1
size: -
CDR3: CASSEVRASGGNEQFF
DNA: TGTGCCAGCAGTGAAGTACGGGCTAGCGGGGGCAATGAGCAGTTCTTC

J: TRBJ2-3
D: -
V: TRBV5-4
size: -
CDR3: CASSLMPGGTDTQYF
DNA: TGTGCCAGCAGCTTGATGCCCGGCGGCACAGATACGCAGTATTTT

J: TRBJ1-5
D: -
V: TRBV7-2
size: -
CDR3: CASSTWAGVNQPQHF
DNA: TGTGCCAGCAGCACCTGGGCAGGGGTCAATCAGCCCCAGCATTTT

J: TRBJ1-1
D: -
V: TRBV5-1
size: few
CDR3: CASSFLWQTEMNTEAFF
DNA: TGCGCCAGCAGCTTCCTTTGGCAGACAGAAATGAACACTGAAGCTTTCTTT

J: TRBJ2-3
D: TRBD2
V: TRBV10-2
size: -
CDR3: CASRAGGGTDTQYF
DNA: TGCGCCAGCAGAGCGGGGGGGGGCACAGATACGCAGTATTTT

J: TRBJ1-3
D: -
V: TRBV25-1
size: -
CDR3: CASSTGSSGNTIYF
DNA: TGTGCCAGCTCAACAGGATCCTCTGGAAACACCATATATTTT

J: TRBJ1-1
D: -
V: TRBV28
size: -
CDR3: CASSLYTEAFF
DNA: TGTGCCAGCAGTTTGTACACTGAAGCTTTCTTT

J: TRBJ2-7
D: TRBD1
V: TRBV19
size: -
CDR3: CASGDSFYEQYF
DNA: TGTGCCAGCGGGGACAGCTTTTACGAGCAGTACTTC

J: TRBJ2-7
D: -
V: TRBV6-1
size: -
CDR3: CASSDQLGSYEQYF
DNA: TGTGCCAGCAGTGACCAACTAGGATCCTACGAGCAGTACTTC

J: TRBJ1-1
D: TRBD1
V: TRBV6-5
size: -
CDR3: CASSRQTGGITEAFF
DNA: TGTGCCAGCAGTCGGCAGACAGGGGGCATCACTGAAGCTTTCTTT

J: TRBJ2-7
D: TRBD1
V: TRBV4-2
size: -
CDR3: CASSHSDRAYEQYF
DNA: TGTGCCAGCAGCCATTCGGACAGGGCCTACGAGCAGTACTTC

J: TRBJ2-7
D: -
V: TRBV11-2
size: -
CDR3: CASSRTYEQYF
DNA: TGTGCCAGCAGCCGTACCTACGAGCAGTACTTC

J: TRBJ2-5
D: TRBD2
V: TRBV6-2/TRBV6-3
size: -
CDR3: CASSWLAGGQETQYF
DNA: TGTGCCAGCAGTTGGCTAGCGGGGGGACAAGAGACCCAGTACTTC

J: TRBJ2-1
D: TRBD2
V: TRBV30
size: -
CDR3: CAWKGPGGGNNEQFF
DNA: TGTGCCTGGAAGGGGCCTGGCGGGGGGAACAATGAGCAGTTCTTC

J: TRBJ2-7
D: -
V: TRBV19
size: -
CDR3: CASSIRQETYEQYF
DNA: TGTGCCAGTAGTATTCGACAGGAGACCTACGAGCAGTACTTC

J: TRBJ1-2
D: TRBD1
V: TRBV28
size: -
CDR3: CASSPGQSNYGYTF
DNA: TGTGCCAGCAGTCCGGGACAGTCTAACTATGGCTACACCTTC

J: TRBJ1-6
D: -
V: TRBV7-3
size: -
CDR3: CASSFGSGSPLHF
DNA: -

J: TRBJ2-2
D: -
V: TRBV27
size: -
CDR3: CASSLQVTTNTGELFF
DNA: TGTGCCAGCAGTTTGCAGGTTACTACGAACACCGGGGAGCTGTTTTTT

J: TRBJ1-1
D: -
V: TRBV5-8
size: -
CDR3: CASSSPSAAYGEAFF
DNA: TGTGCCAGCAGCTCCCCTTCCGCGGCGTACGGTGAAGCTTTCTTT

J: TRBJ1-6
D: TRBD1
V: TRBV14
size: few
CDR3: CASSHRQGRDSPLHF
DNA: TGTGCCAGCAGCCATCGACAGGGAAGGGATTCACCCCTCCACTTT

J: TRBJ2-2
D: TRBD1
V: TRBV6-5
size: -
CDR3: CASSHGQGNTGELFF
DNA: TGTGCCAGCAGTCACGGACAGGGTAACACCGGGGAGCTGTTTTTT

J: TRBJ1-2
D: -
V: TRBV11-2
size: -
CDR3: CASSLLRGHGYTF
DNA: TGTGCCAGCAGCTTACTGCGGGGGCATGGCTACACCTTC

J: TRBJ2-2
D: -
V: TRBV19
size: -
CDR3: CASSIGRRAGELFF
DNA: TGTGCCAGTAGTATTGGGCGCCGCGCCGGGGAGCTGTTTTTT

J: TRBJ2-5
D: -
V: TRBV3-1/TRBV3-2
size: -
CDR3: CASSQDEGKQETQYF
DNA: TGTGCCAGCAGCCAAGACGAGGGAAAACAAGAGACCCAGTACTTC

J: TRBJ2-2
D: TRBD2
V: TRBV6-4
size: -
CDR3: CASSDGSGGANTGELFF
DNA: TGTGCCAGCAGTGACGGAAGCGGGGGGGCTAACACCGGGGAGCTGTTTTTT

J: TRBJ1-2
D: -
V: TRBV7-2
size: once
CDR3: CASSLEAGRNYGYTF
DNA: TGTGCCAGCAGCTTAGAGGCAGGGAGGAACTATGGCTACACCTTC

J: TRBJ2-7
D: -
V: TRBV19
size: few
CDR3: CASSIGLTGPLHEQYF
DNA: TGTGCCAGTAGTATAGGTTTGACAGGACCTCTCCACGAGCAGTACTTC

J: TRBJ2-5
D: TRBD2
V: TRBV5-1
size: -
CDR3: CASSPGLAGAQETQYF
DNA: TGCGCCAGCAGCCCGGGACTAGCGGGCGCACAAGAGACCCAGTACTTC

J: TRBJ1-3
D: -
V: TRBV5-1
size: -
CDR3: CASSPRSNGDTIYF
DNA: TGCGCCAGCAGCCCTCGGTCCAACGGTGACACCATATATTTT

J: TRBJ2-7
D: -
V: TRBV19
size: -
CDR3: CASCSRGSYEQYF
DNA: TGTGCCAGTTGCTCCAGGGGCTCCTACGAGCAGTACTTC

J: TRBJ2-7
D: TRBD1
V: TRBV18
size: once
CDR3: CASSPRSAGGSYEQYF
DNA: TGTGCCAGCTCACCACGGTCGGCAGGGGGCTCCTACGAGCAGTACTTC